This record covers a single T cell receptor beta chain. The source of the sample is a study of blood T cell repertoires in COVID-19. With 5 bases removed from V and 6 bases from J, the gap between germline ends came to 10 bases. The length of the CDR3 is 12 residues. In the study's own analysis: Reference gene primers were amplified, and this amplification served to estimate nucleated cell counts. Data came from immunoSEQ multiplex PCR; TCRdb stores just in-frame clones and leaves some out. V and J calls and clone size are copied from that table; D and trimming were computed from the DNA. The sample lists 95,000 to 150,000 clones, around 77% seen once, with over 6.5% in the top ten.

The sequence derives from a human donor in a cohort sampled during active COVID-19. The material sequenced was peripheral blood. This chain joins TRBV12-3 or TRBV12-4 and TRBJ1-1, with TRBD1 as a possible D gene (6 bases). The CDR3 DNA reads as TGTGCCAGCAGTACACAGGGAGCTGAAGCTTTCTTT. As protein: CASSTQGAEAFF.